Below, 18 T cell receptor beta chains from the same sample are listed, as sequenced in a study of T cells in tuberculosis. Generated by immunoSEQ multiplex PCR, the TCRdb table keeps only in-frame clones and is missing some. Of some 31,000 clones in the sample, approximately 91% are singletons; the top ten hold roughly 2%. The source material was PBMCs. These receptors originate from a donor between 10 and 35 years old with latent tuberculosis or without tuberculosis infection.

In DNA form, the CDR3 reads TGTGCCAGCAGCAAAGCGGGAGCGGGGAGTCGGGAAGAGACCCAGTACTTC. It encodes CASSKAGAGSREETQYF. The genes are TRBV21-1 and TRBJ2-5; TRBD2, the table's D call, lacks a check against the DNA. TRBV21-1 is a pseudogene segment. This CDR3 is built from 17 residues.

The rearrangement uses TRBV6-5 and TRBJ1-2; no definite D call. V lost 0 bases to trimming and J lost 2 bases, with 7 bases between them. In germline, CDR1 is MNHEY, CDR2 SVGAGI. CDR3 length: 14 residues. CDR3 sequence (DNA): TGTGCCAGCAGTTACTCGGGCAGGAACTATGGCTACACCTTC. This translates into CASSYSGRNYGYTF.

The chain is built from TRBV9 and TRBJ2-1; D may be TRBD2 (6 bases). Per the germline V gene, CDR1 is SGDLS and CDR2 is YYNGEE. The V end was cut by 5 bases, the J end by 4 bases, with 19 bases between. The CDR3 consists of 16 residues. CDR3 sequence reads: CASSPVWGRSYNEQFF. CDR3 bases: TGTGCCAGCAGTCCGGTTTGGGGGAGGTCTTACAATGAGCAGTTCTTC.

The gene calls are TRBV5-4 and TRBJ1-1, with D possibly matching TRBD1 (6 bases). Germline loops: CDR1 SGHNT, CDR2 YYREEE (reference sequence). The CDR3 consists of 17 residues. V gave up 0 bases and J gave up 0 bases, with 15 bases separating them. The CDR3 nucleotides read TGTGCCAGCAGCTTGGGGGGTACCGACAGGTTGAACACTGAAGCTTTCTTT. Its translation: CASSLGGTDRLNTEAFF.

The chain carries TRBV11-2 and TRBJ2-2, with 8 bases matching TRBD1. The V gene's germline CDR1 is SGHAT and CDR2 FQNNGV. CDR3 size: 18 residues. V lost 5 bases to trimming and J lost 6 bases; unmatched junction nucleotides: 17. The chain's CDR3 is CASSPEGWQGAFAGELFF. The CDR3 DNA follows: TGTGCCAGCAGCCCCGAAGGGTGGCAGGGGGCTTTCGCCGGGGAGCTGTTTTTT. The variable domain in full, completed from reference TRBV11-2 and TRBJ2-2, reads EAGVAQSPRYKIIEKRQSVAFWCNPISGHATLYWYQQILGQGPKLLIQFQNNGVVDDSQLPKDRFSAERLKGVDSTLKIQPAKLEDSAVYLCASSPEGWQGAFAGELFFGEGSRLTVL.

The chain links TRBV7-2 to TRBJ2-7, with 9 bases lining up with TRBD2. The V gene end was trimmed by 3 bases and the J gene end by 4 bases; junction bases not matched to a gene: 7. Germline V gives CDR1 SGHTA, CDR2 FQGNSA. This CDR3 is built from 15 residues. The CDR3: CASSFIGLAIYEQYF. The CDR3 DNA sequence: TGTGCCAGCAGCTTTATAGGACTAGCGATTTACGAGCAGTACTTC.

This chain connects TRBV9 to TRBJ1-3; 7 positions match TRBD1. CDR3 length: 16 amino acids. CDR1 and CDR2 (germline): SGDLS, YYNGEE. The V segment lost 3 bases and the J segment 0 bases; nucleotides outside the gene matches: 6. The CDR3 bases are TGTGCCAGCAGCGAGAGACAGGGTGGCTCTGGAAACACCATATATTTT. Translation: CASSERQGGSGNTIYF.

The V and J genes are TRBV6-6 and TRBJ1-1; no definite D call. CDR1 is MNHNY and CDR2 is SVGAGI in the germline V gene (reference sequence). The CDR3 is made up of 15 amino acids. Trimming removed 0 bases at V and 0 bases at J, with 8 bases between. In nucleotides, the CDR3 is TGTGCCAGCAGTTACTCAGCGGCTCTGAACACTGAAGCTTTCTTT. Translation: CASSYSAALNTEAFF.

The chain combines TRBV6-5 with TRBJ1-4, with TRBD1 identical over 7 bases. CDR3 length: 16 amino acids. J was trimmed by 6 bases and V by 2 bases; bases with no gene match: 9. Germline V gene lookup returns CDR1 MNHEY and CDR2 SVGAGI. In DNA, the CDR3 is TGTGCCAGCAGTTACGCACCTCCGGGACAGTATGAAAAACTGTTTTTT. This translates into CASSYAPPGQYEKLFF.

The V gene is TRBV6-1, the J gene TRBJ2-7; possible D gene TRBD2, 6 bases. Trimming stripped 7 bases from V and 5 bases from J, with 15 bases between. The CDR3 extends over 13 amino acids. Germline values: CDR1 MNHNS, CDR2 SASEGT. As DNA, the CDR3 is TGTGCCAGCATGGGGGGATATTATAACGAGCAGTACTTC. Translation: CASMGGYYNEQYF.

The chain links TRBV28 to TRBJ2-5; D is possibly TRBD1 (5 bases). Trimming took 1 base from V and 4 from J, leaving 10 bases between them. This CDR3 contains 14 residues. The V gene's germline CDR1 is MDHEN and CDR2 SYDVKM. The CDR3: CASSLFQGLETQYF. The CDR3 DNA reads TGTGCCAGCAGTTTATTCCAGGGTCTAGAGACCCAGTACTTC. The whole variable domain, remainder taken from reference TRBV28 and TRBJ2-5, is DVKVTQSSRYLVKRTGEKVFLECVQDMDHENMFWYRQDPGLGLRLIYFSYDVKMKEKGDIPEGYSVSREKKERFSLILESASTNQTSMYLCASSLFQGLETQYFGPGTRLLVL.

The gene calls are TRBV6-6 and TRBJ2-4; a weak D match, TRBD1 (6 bases). Germline values: CDR1 MNHNY, CDR2 SVGAGI (reference sequence). Between the trimmed V and J ends, which lost 6 bases and 8 bases, there was a span of 8 bases. The CDR3 has 11 amino acids. The CDR3 loop reads CASSRGDIQYF. The CDR3 DNA follows: TGTGCCAGCAGCAGGGGTGACATTCAGTACTTC.

The CDR3 nucleotides are TGTGCCAGCAGCTTAGACGAACAGGGGTACGAGCAGTACTTC. It encodes CASSLDEQGYEQYF. The J gene is TRBJ2-7, the V gene TRBV7-2, with 7 bases matching TRBD1. Germline V gives CDR1 SGHTA, CDR2 FQGNSA. The length of the CDR3 is 14 residues. The J segment lost 4 bases and the V segment lost 1 base, leaving 4 bases of the junction unmatched.

The chain carries TRBV21-1 and TRBJ2-2; the table's TRBD2 call for D was not verified on the DNA. TRBV21-1 is a known pseudogene. The CDR3 runs 15 residues. CDR3 nucleotide sequence: TGTGCCAGCAGCAGATACCGGCGGCCCTACGGGGAGCTGTTTTTT. Protein: CASSRYRRPYGELFF.

This chain links TRBV30 with TRBJ2-7; D is uncertain. CDR1 and CDR2 from the germline V gene are GTSNPN and SVGIG (reference sequence). This CDR3 region has 11 residues. Trimming took off 2 bases at V and 1 base at J, with 3 bases between the two ends. CDR3 DNA: TGTGCCTGGAGTTCTTCCTACGAGCAGTACTTC. This sequence encodes CAWSSSYEQYF.

The chain couples TRBV6-6 to TRBJ2-4; 7 nucleotides agree with TRBD1. V was pared by 7 bases and J by 3 bases, with 12 bases of the junction left unmatched. The germline V gene encodes CDR1 MNHNY and CDR2 SVGAGI (reference sequence). The CDR3 has 16 amino acids. The CDR3 is CASTPQGSAGKNIQYF. The CDR3 DNA sequence: TGTGCCAGCACCCCACAGGGGTCTGCGGGCAAAAACATTCAGTACTTC.

This chain links TRBV5-1 with TRBJ1-3; perhaps TRBD1 as D (5 bases). Germline V gene sequence: CDR1 SGHRS, CDR2 YFSETQ. V gave up 4 bases and J gave up 1 base, with 9 bases separating them. This CDR3 contains 14 residues. The CDR3 protein is CASSPTVSGNTIYF. The CDR3 DNA follows: TGCGCCAGCAGCCCGACAGTTTCTGGAAACACCATATATTTT.

This CDR3 is CASSVGLGGATGELFF. CDR3 nucleotide sequence: TGTGCCAGCAGCGTAGGTTTAGGAGGGGCCACCGGGGAGCTGTTTTTT. This chain connects TRBV9 to TRBJ2-2; the D gene is possibly TRBD2 (6 bases). CDR3 length: 16 residues. Germline-derived CDR1 and CDR2 are SGDLS and YYNGEE. V was trimmed by 0 bases and J by 4 bases, leaving 13 bases between them.